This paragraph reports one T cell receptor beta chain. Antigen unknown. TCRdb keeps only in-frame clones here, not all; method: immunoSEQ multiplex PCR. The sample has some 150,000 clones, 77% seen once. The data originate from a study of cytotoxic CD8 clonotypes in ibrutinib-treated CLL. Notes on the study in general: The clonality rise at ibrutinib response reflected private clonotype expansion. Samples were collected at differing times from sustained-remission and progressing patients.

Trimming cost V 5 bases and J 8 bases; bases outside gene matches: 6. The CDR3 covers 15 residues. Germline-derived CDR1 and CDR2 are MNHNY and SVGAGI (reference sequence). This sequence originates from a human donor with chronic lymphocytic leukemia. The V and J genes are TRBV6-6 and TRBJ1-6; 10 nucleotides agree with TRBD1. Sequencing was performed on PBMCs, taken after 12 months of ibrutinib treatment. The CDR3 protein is CASSTTGGAYSPLHF. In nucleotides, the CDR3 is TGTGCCAGCAGTACGACAGGGGGCGCTTATTCACCCCTCCACTTT.